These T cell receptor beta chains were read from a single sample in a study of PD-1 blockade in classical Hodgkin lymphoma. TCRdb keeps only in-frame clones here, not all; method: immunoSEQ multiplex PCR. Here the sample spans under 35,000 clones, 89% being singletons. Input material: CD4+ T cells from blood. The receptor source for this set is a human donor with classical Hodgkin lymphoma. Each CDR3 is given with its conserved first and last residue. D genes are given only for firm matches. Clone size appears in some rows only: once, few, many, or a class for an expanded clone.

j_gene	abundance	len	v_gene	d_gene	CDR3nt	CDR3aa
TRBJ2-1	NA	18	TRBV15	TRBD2	TGTGCCACCAGCCTTAGCGGGAGGGCTAATAGTTCCTACAATGAGCAGTTCTTC	CATSLSGRANSSYNEQFF
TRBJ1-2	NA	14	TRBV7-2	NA	TGTGCCAGCAGCTTAGGTGGGTCGAGTTATGGCTACACCTTC	CASSLGGSSYGYTF
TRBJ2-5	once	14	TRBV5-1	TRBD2	TGCGCCAGCACGACTAGCGGGGACCAAGAGACCCAGTACTTC	CASTTSGDQETQYF
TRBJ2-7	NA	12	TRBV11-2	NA	TGTGCCAGCAGCTTATCAGGGTATGAGCAGTACTTC	CASSLSGYEQYF
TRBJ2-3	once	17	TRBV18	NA	TGTGCCAGCTCACCACGAGTTGACAGCCTGACAACAGATACGCAGTATTTT	CASSPRVDSLTTDTQYF
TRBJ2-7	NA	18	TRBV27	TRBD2	TGTGCCAGCAGTTTACAAGCTCTAGCGGGAGTTTCGGGCCACGAGCAGTACTTC	CASSLQALAGVSGHEQYF
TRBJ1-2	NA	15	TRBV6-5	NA	TGTGCCAGCAGTTACTCACGGGTTACTAACTATGGCTACACCTTC	CASSYSRVTNYGYTF
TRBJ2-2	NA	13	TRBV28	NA	TGTGCCAGCAGGTCCGCAGGGTTCGGGGAGCTGTTTTTT	CASRSAGFGELFF
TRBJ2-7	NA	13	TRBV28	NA	TGTGCCAGCAGTTCCCAGGGGCCCTACGAGCAGTACTTC	CASSSQGPYEQYF
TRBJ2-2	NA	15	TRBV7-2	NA	TGTGCCAGCAGCCGGGGGGCAGGAGGGTACGGGGAGCTGTTTTTT	CASSRGAGGYGELFF
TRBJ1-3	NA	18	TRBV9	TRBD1	TGTGCCAGCAGCCTTCAAATGGGGGGGACAGGGCTTGGAAACACCATATATTTT	CASSLQMGGTGLGNTIYF
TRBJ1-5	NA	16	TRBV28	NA	TGTGCCAGCAGTACCGCGGGAGGGGCGTGGAATCAGCCCCAGCATTTT	CASSTAGGAWNQPQHF
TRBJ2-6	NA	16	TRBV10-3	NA	TGTGCCATCAGTGAGTCTGGAGGGAGTGGGGCCAACGTCCTGACTTTC	CAISESGGSGANVLTF
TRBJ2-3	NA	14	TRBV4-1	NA	TGCGCCAGCAGCCACCAGGACAGCTCAGATACGCAGTATTTT	CASSHQDSSDTQYF
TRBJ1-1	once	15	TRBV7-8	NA	TGTGCCAGCAGCTTATCTGGGGTCGGTTCCACTGAAGCTTTCTTT	CASSLSGVGSTEAFF
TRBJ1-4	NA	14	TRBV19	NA	TGTGCCAGTAGTACCGGGACTAATAATGAAAAACTGTTTTTT	CASSTGTNNEKLFF
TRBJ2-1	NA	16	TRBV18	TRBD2	TGTGCCAGCTCACCACCATCTAGCGGGAGATACAATGAGCAGTTCTTC	CASSPPSSGRYNEQFF
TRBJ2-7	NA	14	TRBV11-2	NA	TGTGCCAGCCAAGACCAGGGATTAACCTACGAGCAGTACTTC	CASQDQGLTYEQYF
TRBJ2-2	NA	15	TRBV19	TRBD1	TGTGCCAGTAGCGCGGGACAGGGGGGTTCCGGGGAGCTGTTTTTT	CASSAGQGGSGELFF
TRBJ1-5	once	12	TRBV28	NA	TGTGCCAGCAGTTCCCTCGAAAGACCCCAGCATTTT	CASSSLERPQHF
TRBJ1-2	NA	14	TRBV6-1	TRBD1	TGTGCCAGCGTTGTTGGGACAGGGGGCTTTGGCTACACCTTC	CASVVGTGGFGYTF
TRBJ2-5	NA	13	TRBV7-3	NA	TGTGCCAGCAGCTGGGGACCTCAAGAGACCCAGTACTTC	CASSWGPQETQYF
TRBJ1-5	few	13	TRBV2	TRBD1	TGTGCCAGCAGGGGGACAGGGCTCCAGCCCCAGCATTTT	CASRGTGLQPQHF
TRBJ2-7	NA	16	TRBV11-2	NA	TGTGCCAGCAGCCCACAGGGGGGAGGGGGTAGCTACGAGCAGTACTTC	CASSPQGGGGSYEQYF
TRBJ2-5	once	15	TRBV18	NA	TGTGCCAGCTCACCAAACTTAAACCCGCAGGGGACCCAGTACTTC	CASSPNLNPQGTQYF
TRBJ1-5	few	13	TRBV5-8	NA	TGTGCCAGCAGACAAGGGGGTGATCAGCCCCAGCATTTT	CASRQGGDQPQHF
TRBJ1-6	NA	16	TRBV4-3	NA	TGCGCCAGCAGCCAAGATGTAGGGGGGATAGGTTCACCCCTCCACTTT	CASSQDVGGIGSPLHF
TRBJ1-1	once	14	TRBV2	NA	TGTGCCAGCAGGGGGATCAAAGGGTTAACTGAAGCTTTCTTT	CASRGIKGLTEAFF
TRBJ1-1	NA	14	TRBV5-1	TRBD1	TGCGCCAGCAGCCAAGGGACAGTGAACACTGAAGCTTTCTTT	CASSQGTVNTEAFF
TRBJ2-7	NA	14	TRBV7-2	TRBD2	TGTGCCAGCAGACTAGCGGGAGGTTCTTACGAGCAGTACTTC	CASRLAGGSYEQYF
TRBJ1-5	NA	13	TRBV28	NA	TGTGCCAGCCGCAGGGACGGCAATCAGCCCCAGCATTTT	CASRRDGNQPQHF
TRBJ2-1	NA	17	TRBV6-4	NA	TGTGCCAGCATTCGACGGCATGTTGGTGGGGCTTACAATGAGCAGTTCTTC	CASIRRHVGGAYNEQFF
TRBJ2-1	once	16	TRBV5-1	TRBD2	TGCGCCAGCAGCTTGGCCCCCAGCGGGAGAGAAGGTGAGCAGTTCTTC	CASSLAPSGREGEQFF
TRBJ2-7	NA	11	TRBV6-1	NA	TGTGCCAGCAGTGAATTCTACGAGCAGTACTTC	CASSEFYEQYF
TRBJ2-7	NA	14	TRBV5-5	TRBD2	TGTGCCAGCGCCCTCGGGGGGAGGGCCAACGAGCAGTACTTC	CASALGGRANEQYF
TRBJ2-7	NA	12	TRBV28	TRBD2	TGTGCCAGCACGAGACTAGCGGACGTGCAGTACTTC	CASTRLADVQYF
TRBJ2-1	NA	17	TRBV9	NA	TGTGCCAGCGTTCCCTTTGACCCTGGACTAACCTCGGTTGAGCAGTTCTTC	CASVPFDPGLTSVEQFF
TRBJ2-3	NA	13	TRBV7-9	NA	TGTGCCAGCAGCCCCGACGGCCCAGATACGCAGTATTTT	CASSPDGPDTQYF
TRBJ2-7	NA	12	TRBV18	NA	TGTGCCAGCTCACCAAGGGAGTACGAGCAGTACTTC	CASSPREYEQYF
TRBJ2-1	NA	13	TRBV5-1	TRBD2	TGCGCCAGCAGCTTCCCAGGACTAGCGGAGCAGTTCTTC	CASSFPGLAEQFF
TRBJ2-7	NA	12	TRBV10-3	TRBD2	TGTGCCTCTAGCGGGAGCTCCTACGAGCAGTACTTC	CASSGSSYEQYF
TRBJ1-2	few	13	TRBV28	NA	TGTGCCAGCAGTTTACGCCATTCGGAAGGCTACACCTTC	CASSLRHSEGYTF
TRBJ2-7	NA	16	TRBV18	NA	TGTGCCAGCTCACTCATCTCAGGTGGGGAAAGCTACGAGCAGTACTTC	CASSLISGGESYEQYF
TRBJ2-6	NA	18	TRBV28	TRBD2	TGTGCCAGCAGTTTAGCGGGAGGCGTCGTCTCTGGGGCCAACGTCCTGACTTTC	CASSLAGGVVSGANVLTF
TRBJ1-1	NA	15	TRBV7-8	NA	TGTGCCAGCAGCTTAGAGGTTCGGAAGAACACTGAAGCTTTCTTT	CASSLEVRKNTEAFF